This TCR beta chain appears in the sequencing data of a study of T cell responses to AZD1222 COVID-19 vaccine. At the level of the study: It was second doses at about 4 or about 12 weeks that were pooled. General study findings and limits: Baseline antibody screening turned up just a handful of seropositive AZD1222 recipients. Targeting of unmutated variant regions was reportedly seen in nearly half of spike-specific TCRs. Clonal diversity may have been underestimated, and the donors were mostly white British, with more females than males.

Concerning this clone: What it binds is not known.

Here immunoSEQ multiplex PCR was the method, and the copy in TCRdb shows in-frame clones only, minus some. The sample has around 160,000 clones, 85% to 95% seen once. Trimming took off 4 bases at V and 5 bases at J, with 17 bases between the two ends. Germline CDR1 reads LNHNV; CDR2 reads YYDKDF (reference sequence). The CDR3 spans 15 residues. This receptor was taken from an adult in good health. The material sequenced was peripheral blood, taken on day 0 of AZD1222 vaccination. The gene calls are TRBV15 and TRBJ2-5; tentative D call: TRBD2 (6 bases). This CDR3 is CATSTEGLRGETQYF. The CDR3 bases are TGTGCCACCAGCACCGAGGGTCTCCGGGGGGAGACCCAGTACTTC.